The rows below give T cell receptor beta chains drawn from one sample of a study of naive and memory T cell subsets. Each CDR3 protein gets one entry after TCRdb re-called the UMI-ligation and nested PCR reads with MiXCR. The sample yields 140,000 to 150,000 distinct CDR3 sequences, over 20% seen once. Source material: naive CD4+ T cells from blood. The receptors come from a human donor in good health. Each CDR3 is given with its conserved first and last residue. The order of the fields is clone size, V gene, D gene, J gene, CDR3 DNA, CDR3 protein. The D gene is left open where the match is weak. Size is omitted from some rows. Given values are once, few, many or a class for expanded clones.

NA	TRBV5-1	NA	TRBJ2-5	TGCGCCAGCAGCTTGGGGAGTTTCCAAGAGACCCAGTACTTC	CASSLGSFQETQYF
many	TRBV12-3/TRBV12-4	TRBD2	TRBJ2-3	TGTGCCACCCTCCTAGCGGGAAGCACAGATACGCAGTATTTT	CATLLAGSTDTQYF
NA	TRBV28	NA	TRBJ1-5	TGTGCCATCCGGGGGCAGAATCAGCCCCAGCATTTT	CAIRGQNQPQHF
few	TRBV6-5	NA	TRBJ1-1	TGTGCCAGCAGTTACTCACCCTACAGGGTTGAATCCACTGAAGCTTTCTTT	CASSYSPYRVESTEAFF
NA	TRBV18	NA	TRBJ2-7	TGTGCCAGCTCACCAGCAAGGGGCGTCGAGCAGTACTTC	CASSPARGVEQYF
many	TRBV25-1	TRBD2	TRBJ2-3	TGTGCCAGCGTTTCGACTAGCATCACAGATACGCAGTATTTT	CASVSTSITDTQYF
few	TRBV6-5	NA	TRBJ2-7	TGTGCCAGCAGTTACTCGCGGGTAGGGACCGAGCAGTACTTC	CASSYSRVGTEQYF
many	TRBV20-1	NA	TRBJ2-7	TGCAGTGCTAGAGCAACAGGGAAATACGACCGACCTAGCTCCTACGAGCAGTACTTC	CSARATGKYDRPSSYEQYF
few	TRBV5-1	TRBD2	TRBJ2-1	TGCGCCAGCAGCTTGGTACTAGCGGGAGGAACCTTGGAGCAGTTCTTC	CASSLVLAGGTLEQFF
few	TRBV9	NA	TRBJ1-2	TGTGCCAGCACCCCCCTGACCAAGAGGGAGGGCTATGGCTACACCTTC	CASTPLTKREGYGYTF
many	TRBV13	NA	TRBJ2-5	TGTGCCAGCAGCTTATCTGGTAGGGTGGCAGAGACCCAGTACTTC	CASSLSGRVAETQYF
many	TRBV3-1	NA	TRBJ2-1	TGTGCCAGCAGCCAATCCCTGGGGTACAATGAGCAGTTCTTC	CASSQSLGYNEQFF
NA	TRBV12-3/TRBV12-4	NA	TRBJ1-2	TGTGCCAGTCAAACTCTTAACTATGGCTACACCTTC	CASQTLNYGYTF
few	TRBV15	TRBD2	TRBJ2-4	TGTGCCACCAGCCCTCCGAGTAGCGGGAGACTAGCCAAAAACATTCAGTACTTC	CATSPPSSGRLAKNIQYF
NA	TRBV6-2/TRBV6-3	NA	TRBJ2-7	TGTGCCAGCAATATGGACCAGGGCCCCTACGAGCAGTACTTC	CASNMDQGPYEQYF
few	TRBV6-2/TRBV6-3	TRBD1	TRBJ2-7	TGTGCCAGCGCCTGGGACAGGGCCCCCTACGAGCAGTACTTC	CASAWDRAPYEQYF
NA	TRBV28	NA	TRBJ2-1	TGTGCCAGCAGTCTGGGGCGAATAATGAAGTGGGAGCAGTTCTTC	CASSLGRIMKWEQFF
NA	TRBV28	NA	TRBJ1-2	TGTGCCAGCAGTCCGTCGACAGCGAAAGCTAACTATGGCTACACCTTC	CASSPSTAKANYGYTF
few	TRBV5-5	TRBD2	TRBJ2-1	TGTGCCAGCAGCTTGGGTCCTAGCGGGAGGGCCGCAGACAATGAGCAGTTCTTC	CASSLGPSGRAADNEQFF
NA	TRBV29-1	TRBD1	TRBJ1-6	TGCAGCGTTGGTGGGACAGGAGGTTCACCCCTCCACTTT	CSVGGTGGSPLHF
few	TRBV12-3/TRBV12-4	TRBD2	TRBJ2-1	TGTGCCAGCAGCTCCACTAGCGGGAGCTCCTACAATGAGCAGTTCTTC	CASSSTSGSSYNEQFF